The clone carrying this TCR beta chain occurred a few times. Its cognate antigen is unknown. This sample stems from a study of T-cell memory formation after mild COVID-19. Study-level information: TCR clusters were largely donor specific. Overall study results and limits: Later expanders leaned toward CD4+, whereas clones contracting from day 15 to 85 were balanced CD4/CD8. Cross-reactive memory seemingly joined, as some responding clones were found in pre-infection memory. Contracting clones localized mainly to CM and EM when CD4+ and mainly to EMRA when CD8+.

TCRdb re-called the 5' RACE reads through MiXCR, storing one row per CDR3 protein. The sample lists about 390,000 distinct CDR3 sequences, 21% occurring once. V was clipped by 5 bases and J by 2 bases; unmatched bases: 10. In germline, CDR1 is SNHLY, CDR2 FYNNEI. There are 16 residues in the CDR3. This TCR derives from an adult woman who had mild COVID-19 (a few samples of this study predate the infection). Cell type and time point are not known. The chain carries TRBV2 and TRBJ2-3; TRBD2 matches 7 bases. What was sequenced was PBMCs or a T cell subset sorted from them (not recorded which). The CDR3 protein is CASSHTPAGSTDTQYF. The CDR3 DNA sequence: TGTGCCAGCAGTCACACCCCAGCGGGATCCACAGATACGCAGTATTTT.